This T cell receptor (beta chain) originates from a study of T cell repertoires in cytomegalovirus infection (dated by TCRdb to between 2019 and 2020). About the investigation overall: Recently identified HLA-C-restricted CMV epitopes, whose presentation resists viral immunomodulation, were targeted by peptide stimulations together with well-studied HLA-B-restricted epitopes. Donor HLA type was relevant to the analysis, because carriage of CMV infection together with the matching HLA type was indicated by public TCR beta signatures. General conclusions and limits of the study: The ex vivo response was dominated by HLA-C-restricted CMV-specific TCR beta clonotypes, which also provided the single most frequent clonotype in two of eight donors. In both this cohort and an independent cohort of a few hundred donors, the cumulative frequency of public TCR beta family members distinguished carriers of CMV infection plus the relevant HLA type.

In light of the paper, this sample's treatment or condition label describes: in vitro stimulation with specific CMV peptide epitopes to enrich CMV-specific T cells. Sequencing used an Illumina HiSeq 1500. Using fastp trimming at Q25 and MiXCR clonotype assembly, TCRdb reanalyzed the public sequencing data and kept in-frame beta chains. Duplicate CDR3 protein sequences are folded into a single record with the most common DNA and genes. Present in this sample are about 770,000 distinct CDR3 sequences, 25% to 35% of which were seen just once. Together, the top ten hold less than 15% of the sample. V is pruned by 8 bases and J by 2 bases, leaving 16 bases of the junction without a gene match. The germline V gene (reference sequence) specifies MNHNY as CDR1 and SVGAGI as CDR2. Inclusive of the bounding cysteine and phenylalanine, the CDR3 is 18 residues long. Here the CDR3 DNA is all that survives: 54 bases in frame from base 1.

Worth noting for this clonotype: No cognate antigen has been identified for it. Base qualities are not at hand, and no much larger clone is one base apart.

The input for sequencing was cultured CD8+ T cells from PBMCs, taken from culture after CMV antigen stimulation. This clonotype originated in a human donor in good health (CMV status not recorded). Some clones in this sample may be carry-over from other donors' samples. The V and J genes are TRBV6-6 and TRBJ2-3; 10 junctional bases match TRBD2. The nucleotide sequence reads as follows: TGTGCCAGCTATAGGGAGCTTTGGACTAGCGGACTCACAGATACGCAGTATTTT. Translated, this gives CASYRELWTSGLTDTQYF.